Sequencing of this T cell receptor (beta chain) was carried out in a study of blood T cell repertoires in COVID-19 (dated by TCRdb to about 2020). For the study in its entirety: Samples from collaborators originated in the United States, Italy and Spain and spanned both the acute and convalescent phases of COVID-19. The prospective study material was composed of cDNA or gDNA derived from T cells, B-cell-depleted T cells, or PBMCs. The dataset comprised deeply sampled blood TCRbeta repertoires from subjects exposed to, actively infected with, or recovered from COVID-19. The repertoires were made available in a free public database intended to serve as a resource for research on the immune response to SARS-CoV-2. The samples were drawn from two sources: the first 160 participants of the ongoing ImmuneRACE study, and some 1,300 subjects contributed by 6 global collaborators. The sample metadata nearly always contained a de-identified subject ID, COVID-19 status, age in years and sex. Where HLA class I and class II types were available, the types were taken from metadata supplied by the sample provider, not from assay-based typing.

The paper's findings and limits, for the study overall: The amount of clinical and demographic metadata varied by source and participant and was provided uncurated.

Concerning this clone itself: Its recognized antigen is unknown. No much larger clone is present one base from it, and per-base qualities are unavailable.

Another Seattle source contributed samples from volunteer blood donors who had recovered from COVID-19. Collaborating institutions collected whole blood in K2EDTA tubes following their own protocols. For TCRbeta analysis, collaborators shipped samples as frozen whole blood, isolated PBMCs, or DNA extracted from either of those sample types. TCRbeta CDR3 regions were amplified from genomic DNA using the immunoSEQ Assay, a bias-controlled multiplex PCR. In the source study's methods: Nucleated cell counts per sample were estimated from amplification of reference gene primers within the assay. To quantify the absolute abundance of each unique TCRbeta CDR3 rearrangement, sequence reads were collapsed and filtered. For each sample, productive Simpson clonality was calculated as the square root of Simpson's diversity index over productive rearrangements. Here the immuneACCESS table is served through TCRdb, limited to in-frame sequences with V and J called. Missing clones are a known gap in these copies; in checked studies unresolved V genes cover under half, and the rest lacks a known reason. V and J calls and clone size come straight from that table; D and trimming were deduced from the DNA. This sample comprises nearly 350,000 clones, around 91% of them detected only once. The leading ten clones occupy roughly 3% of the sample.

The CDR3 has 16 amino acids, counting the end cysteine and phenylalanine. Left in the record is the CDR3 DNA by itself, 48 bases read in frame from the first base. CDR1 and CDR2 are read off the germline V gene as SGHTA and FQGNSA. V loses 4 bases at its end and J loses 2 bases; junction bases beyond the gene matches: 7. The sequence is built from TRBV7-2 and TRBJ2-4, with 8 central nucleotides matching TRBD2. Sequencing input: peripheral blood. This clonotype was sampled from a woman under 30 who had recovered from COVID-19. The CDR3 in this case is CASSWGRGGTKNIQYF. The DNA sequence reads TGTGCCAGCAGCTGGGGTCGGGGGGGAACCAAAAACATTCAGTACTTC.